This T cell receptor beta chain was documented in a study of PD-1 blockade in classical Hodgkin lymphoma. Looking at the study overall: Patients received nivolumab 3 mg/kg intravenously every 2 weeks.

The assay was immunoSEQ multiplex PCR, and TCRdb's table has in-frame clones only and misses some. The data show approximately 79,000 clones, 85% to 95% seen once. Every one of the patients relapsed after autologous stem cell transplantation (brentuximab vedotin exposure was variable). Study-level points and caveats: Reported baseline diversity: healthy donors highest, relapsed/refractory patients lowest. Complete responders had baseline diversity similar to newly diagnosed patients. Excluded were patients who started nivolumab under 1 year after ASCT, a group that had lower diversity.

To note about this clone: What it recognizes is unknown.

The CDR3 has 18 residues. The rearrangement uses TRBV21-1 and TRBJ1-5; the table names TRBD1, a call not compared with the DNA. TRBV21-1 is recorded as a pseudogene. This clonotype was obtained from a human donor with classical Hodgkin lymphoma. The sequencing used peripheral blood mononuclear cells (PBMCs), collected before the second cycle of nivolumab. The CDR3 nucleotides are TGTGCCAGCAGCAAAGAGGGGATCGCTGGCTCGAGCAATCAGCCCCAGCATTTT. Its protein product is CASSKEGIAGSSNQPQHF.